These T cell receptor beta chains were read from a single sample in a study of cytomegalovirus exposure and HLA in healthy donors. Assay: immunoSEQ multiplex PCR; the TCRdb copy retains only in-frame clones and omits some. Here the sample spans 150,000 to 200,000 clones, roughly 80% being singletons. Material for sequencing was PBMCs. The receptors were gathered from a boy younger than 18 in good health and CMV-seronegative. CDR3s include the opening cysteine and the closing phenylalanine or tryptophan. Each record gives: V gene, clone size, J gene, D gene, CDR3 protein, CDR3 DNA. The D gene is left open where the match is weak. Rows give clone size only sometimes, using once, few, many, or a class for an expanded clone.

v_gene: TRBV11-2
abundance: few
j_gene: TRBJ2-1
d_gene: TRBD2
CDR3aa: CASSLGETSGSSREQFF
CDR3nt: TGTGCCAGCAGCTTAGGGGAGACTAGCGGGAGCTCGCGTGAGCAGTTCTTC

v_gene: TRBV11-2
abundance: NA
j_gene: TRBJ1-4
d_gene: NA
CDR3aa: CASSFHRVGEKLFF
CDR3nt: TGTGCCAGCAGCTTTCACAGGGTCGGGGAAAAACTGTTTTTT

v_gene: TRBV27
abundance: NA
j_gene: TRBJ2-3
d_gene: TRBD2
CDR3aa: CASFGAGGEMTDTQYF
CDR3nt: TGTGCCAGCTTCGGGGCGGGAGGCGAGATGACAGATACGCAGTATTTT

v_gene: TRBV30
abundance: NA
j_gene: TRBJ2-2
d_gene: TRBD1
CDR3aa: CAWTGTGTGELFF
CDR3nt: TGTGCCTGGACCGGGACAGGGACCGGGGAGCTGTTTTTT

v_gene: TRBV28
abundance: once
j_gene: TRBJ2-5
d_gene: NA
CDR3aa: CASIKFPGEIGGETQYF
CDR3nt: TGTGCCAGCATCAAATTTCCCGGGGAAATCGGCGGGGAGACCCAGTACTTC

v_gene: TRBV7-9
abundance: NA
j_gene: TRBJ1-6
d_gene: NA
CDR3aa: CASSSPPGILIHF
CDR3nt: TGTGCCAGCAGCTCCCCGCCAGGGATCCTTATCCACTTT

v_gene: TRBV27
abundance: NA
j_gene: TRBJ2-7
d_gene: TRBD1
CDR3aa: CASSFLGQEYEQYF
CDR3nt: TGTGCCAGCAGTTTTTTAGGACAGGAGTACGAGCAGTACTTC

v_gene: TRBV27
abundance: NA
j_gene: TRBJ2-1
d_gene: TRBD2
CDR3aa: CASSLRRESVYNEQFF
CDR3nt: TGTGCCAGCAGTCTGAGGCGGGAGTCTGTCTACAATGAGCAGTTCTTC

v_gene: TRBV2
abundance: NA
j_gene: TRBJ2-1
d_gene: NA
CDR3aa: CAATINYNEQFF
CDR3nt: TGTGCCGCGACAATAAACTACAATGAGCAGTTCTTC

v_gene: TRBV27
abundance: few
j_gene: TRBJ2-7
d_gene: TRBD2
CDR3aa: CASRGLAGGYEQYF
CDR3nt: TGTGCCAGCAGAGGACTAGCGGGAGGGTACGAGCAGTACTTC

v_gene: TRBV7-3
abundance: NA
j_gene: TRBJ1-2
d_gene: TRBD1
CDR3aa: CASSLTTGRGYTF
CDR3nt: TGTGCCAGCAGCTTAACGACAGGGAGAGGCTACACCTTC

v_gene: TRBV21-1
abundance: few
j_gene: TRBJ2-2
d_gene: NA
CDR3aa: CASSKGDMNTGELFF
CDR3nt: TGTGCCAGCAGCAAAGGAGACATGAACACCGGGGAGCTGTTTTTT

v_gene: TRBV2
abundance: NA
j_gene: TRBJ1-5
d_gene: TRBD1
CDR3aa: CASSAVRQGLQPQHF
CDR3nt: TGTGCCAGCAGTGCGGTTCGACAGGGATTACAGCCCCAGCATTTT

v_gene: TRBV6-1
abundance: NA
j_gene: TRBJ1-2
d_gene: NA
CDR3aa: CASSSVLGQPYGYTF
CDR3nt: TGTGCCAGCAGTTCCGTTCTGGGACAACCCTATGGCTACACCTTC

v_gene: TRBV19
abundance: NA
j_gene: TRBJ2-6
d_gene: NA
CDR3aa: CASSSLQAGANVLTF
CDR3nt: TGTGCCAGTAGTTCCCTCCAGGCTGGGGCCAACGTCCTGACTTTC

v_gene: TRBV9
abundance: once
j_gene: TRBJ1-3
d_gene: NA
CDR3aa: CASSTREGRGNTIYF
CDR3nt: TGTGCCAGCAGCACCCGAGAGGGAAGAGGAAACACCATATATTTT

v_gene: TRBV13
abundance: NA
j_gene: TRBJ1-2
d_gene: NA
CDR3aa: CASSLVGRVHYGYTF
CDR3nt: TGTGCCAGCAGCTTAGTGGGCCGAGTTCACTATGGCTACACCTTC

v_gene: TRBV5-1
abundance: NA
j_gene: TRBJ2-2
d_gene: NA
CDR3aa: CASKTDFGTGELFF
CDR3nt: TGCGCCAGCAAGACGGACTTTGGCACCGGGGAGCTGTTTTTT

v_gene: TRBV19
abundance: NA
j_gene: TRBJ2-2
d_gene: NA
CDR3aa: CASITGGNTGELFF
CDR3nt: TGTGCCAGTATTACCGGCGGGAACACCGGGGAGCTGTTTTTT

v_gene: TRBV9
abundance: NA
j_gene: TRBJ2-3
d_gene: TRBD2
CDR3aa: CASSAESGGWDTQYF
CDR3nt: TGTGCCAGCAGCGCCGAAAGCGGGGGGTGGGATACGCAGTATTTT

v_gene: TRBV4-3
abundance: NA
j_gene: TRBJ1-6
d_gene: NA
CDR3aa: CASSQEQGYSPLHF
CDR3nt: TGCGCCAGCAGCCAAGAGCAGGGTTATTCACCCCTCCACTTT

v_gene: TRBV19
abundance: NA
j_gene: TRBJ2-2
d_gene: NA
CDR3aa: CAAQGGLRTGELFF
CDR3nt: TGTGCCGCCCAGGGGGGCCTCAGGACCGGGGAGCTGTTTTTT

v_gene: TRBV2
abundance: NA
j_gene: TRBJ2-7
d_gene: TRBD1
CDR3aa: CASRGTAYEQYF
CDR3nt: TGTGCCAGCAGAGGGACAGCCTACGAGCAGTACTTC

v_gene: TRBV7-3
abundance: NA
j_gene: TRBJ2-2
d_gene: TRBD2
CDR3aa: CASSLLGGETGELFF
CDR3nt: TGTGCCAGCAGCTTACTGGGGGGGGAGACCGGGGAGCTGTTTTTT

v_gene: TRBV6-5
abundance: few
j_gene: TRBJ2-7
d_gene: TRBD1
CDR3aa: CASSNPRTGGYEQYF
CDR3nt: TGTGCCAGCAGTAACCCACGGACAGGGGGCTACGAGCAGTACTTC

v_gene: TRBV30
abundance: NA
j_gene: TRBJ1-1
d_gene: NA
CDR3aa: CAWSARDRLTVTEAFF
CDR3nt: TGTGCCTGGAGTGCTCGAGACAGATTGACAGTGACTGAAGCTTTCTTT

v_gene: TRBV6-1
abundance: NA
j_gene: TRBJ2-7
d_gene: NA
CDR3aa: CASSEEQSGSYEQYF
CDR3nt: TGTGCCAGCAGTGAAGAGCAAAGCGGCTCCTACGAGCAGTACTTC

v_gene: TRBV9
abundance: NA
j_gene: TRBJ1-1
d_gene: NA
CDR3aa: CASGGATEAFF
CDR3nt: TGTGCCAGCGGAGGGGCCACTGAAGCTTTCTTT

v_gene: TRBV15
abundance: NA
j_gene: TRBJ2-7
d_gene: TRBD1
CDR3aa: CATSPGQVRGYEQYF
CDR3nt: TGTGCCACCAGCCCAGGACAGGTGAGGGGGTACGAGCAGTACTTC

v_gene: TRBV7-9
abundance: NA
j_gene: TRBJ1-4
d_gene: TRBD1
CDR3aa: CASSWTGTGSNEKLFF
CDR3nt: TGTGCCAGCAGCTGGACCGGGACAGGGTCTAATGAAAAACTGTTTTTT

v_gene: TRBV30
abundance: NA
j_gene: TRBJ2-1
d_gene: NA
CDR3aa: CAWTRGRGHLTDNEQFF
CDR3nt: TGTGCCTGGACCCGGGGACGGGGACACCTAACGGACAATGAGCAGTTCTTC

v_gene: TRBV30
abundance: NA
j_gene: TRBJ2-1
d_gene: NA
CDR3aa: CAWGPRLGEQFF
CDR3nt: TGTGCCTGGGGACCCCGACTAGGGGAGCAGTTCTTC

v_gene: TRBV9
abundance: NA
j_gene: TRBJ2-7
d_gene: TRBD2
CDR3aa: CASSRTSGRQNYEQYF
CDR3nt: TGTGCCAGCAGCCGGACTAGCGGGAGACAAAACTACGAGCAGTACTTC

v_gene: TRBV9
abundance: NA
j_gene: TRBJ1-3
d_gene: TRBD1
CDR3aa: CASSLSGTGGIGNTIYF
CDR3nt: TGTGCCAGCAGCCTCTCCGGGACAGGGGGCATTGGAAACACCATATATTTT

v_gene: TRBV28
abundance: once
j_gene: TRBJ2-7
d_gene: NA
CDR3aa: CASRQDRYEQYF
CDR3nt: TGTGCCAGCAGACAAGACAGGTACGAGCAGTACTTC

v_gene: TRBV2
abundance: once
j_gene: TRBJ1-2
d_gene: NA
CDR3aa: CASSVVLYGYTF
CDR3nt: TGTGCCAGCAGTGTTGTTCTCTATGGCTACACCTTC